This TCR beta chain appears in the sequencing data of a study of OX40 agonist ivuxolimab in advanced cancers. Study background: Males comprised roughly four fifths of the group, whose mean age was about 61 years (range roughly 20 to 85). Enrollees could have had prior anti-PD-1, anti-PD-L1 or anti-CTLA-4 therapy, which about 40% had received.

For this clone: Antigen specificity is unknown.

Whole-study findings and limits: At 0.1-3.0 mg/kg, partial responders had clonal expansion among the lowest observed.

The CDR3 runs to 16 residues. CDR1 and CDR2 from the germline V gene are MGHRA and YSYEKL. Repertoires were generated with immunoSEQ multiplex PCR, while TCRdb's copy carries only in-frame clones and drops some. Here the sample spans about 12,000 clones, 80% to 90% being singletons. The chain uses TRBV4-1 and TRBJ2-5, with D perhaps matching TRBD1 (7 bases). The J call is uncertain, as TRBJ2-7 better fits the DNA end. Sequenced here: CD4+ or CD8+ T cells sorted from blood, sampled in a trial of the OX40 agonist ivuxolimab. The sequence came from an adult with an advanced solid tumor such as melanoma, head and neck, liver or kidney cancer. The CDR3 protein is CASSQDPGGLEYEQYF. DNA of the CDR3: TGCGCCAGCAGCCAAGATCCAGGGGGGCTTGAGTACGAGCAGTACTTC.